This T cell receptor beta chain came from a study of siplizumab effects on memory and regulatory T cells. The CDR3 is made up of 15 amino acids. CDR1 KGHSH and CDR2 LQKENI come from the germline V gene. V shed 0 bases and J shed 5 bases, with 13 bases lying between them. Whole-study findings and limits: The authors mapped only a minor fraction of alloreactive clones to unstimulated subsets. The diversity of naive T cells seemed greater than that of memory cells, and their alloresponse contribution seemed major.

About this clone: Its target is not known.

Clones were read by immunoSEQ multiplex PCR, and TCRdb kept only the in-frame ones, dropping some. The sample has about 100,000 clones; approximately 92% are singletons. This TCR came from a human donor in good health. Sequenced sample: CD4+ T cells sorted from blood. V is TRBV18 and J is TRBJ1-2, with D unclear. The CDR3 bases are TGTGCCAGCTCACCACCGACGGATATGTCGTATGGCTACACCTTC. Translation: CASSPPTDMSYGYTF. Filled out from reference TRBV18 and TRBJ1-2, the complete variable domain reads NAGVMQNPRHLVRRRGQEARLRCSPMKGHSHVYWYRQLPEEGLKFMVYLQKENIIDESGMPKERFSAEFPKEGPSILRIQQVVRGDSAAYFCASSPPTDMSYGYTFGSGTRLTVV.